What follows is one T cell receptor beta chain and its context. Its antigen is unidentified. Germline CDR1 and CDR2: MNHEY and SVGAGI. This CDR3 spans 14 amino acids. The V gene lost 6 bases and the J gene lost 4 bases, with 15 bases spanning the gap. These data belong to a study of T cells after yellow fever vaccination. Study observations and caveats: Repertoires obtained by FACS sorting could include abundant clonotypes that entered as contaminants from the bulk population.

Each CDR3 protein gets one entry after TCRdb re-called the 5' RACE reads with MiXCR. The sample records approximately 90,000 distinct CDR3 sequences, roughly 6% being singletons. The sample in question was CD8+ T cells sorted from PBMCs, obtained 10 days after the yellow fever booster vaccination. The rearrangement links TRBV6-5 to TRBJ1-2; TRBD1 might be the D (6 bases). This sequence originates from a man aged 18 to 30 who received the YFV17D yellow fever vaccine. Written as DNA, the CDR3 is TGTGCCAGCAGGTTTACAGGGACTGGCTATGGCTACACCTTC. Residues: CASRFTGTGYGYTF.